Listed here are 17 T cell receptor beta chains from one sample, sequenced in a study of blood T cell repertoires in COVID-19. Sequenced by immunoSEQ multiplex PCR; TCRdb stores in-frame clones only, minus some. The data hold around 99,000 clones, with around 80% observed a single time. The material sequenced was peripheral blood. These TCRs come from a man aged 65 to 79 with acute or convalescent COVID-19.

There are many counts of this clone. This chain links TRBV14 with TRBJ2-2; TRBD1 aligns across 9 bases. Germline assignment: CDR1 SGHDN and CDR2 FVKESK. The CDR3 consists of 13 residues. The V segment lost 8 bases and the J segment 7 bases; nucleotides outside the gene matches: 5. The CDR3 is CASGTGRGGELFF. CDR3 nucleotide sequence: TGTGCCAGCGGGACAGGGAGAGGCGGGGAGCTGTTTTTT.

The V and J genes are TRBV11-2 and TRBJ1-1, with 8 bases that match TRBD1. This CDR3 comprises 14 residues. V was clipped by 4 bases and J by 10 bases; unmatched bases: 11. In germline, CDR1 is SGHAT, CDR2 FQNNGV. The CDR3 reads CASSSLTGGWGAFF. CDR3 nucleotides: TGTGCCAGCAGCTCACTTACAGGGGGGTGGGGAGCTTTCTTT.

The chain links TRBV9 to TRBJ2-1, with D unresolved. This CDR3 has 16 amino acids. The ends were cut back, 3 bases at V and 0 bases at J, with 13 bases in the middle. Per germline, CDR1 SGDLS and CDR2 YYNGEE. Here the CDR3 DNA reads TGTGCCAGCAGCGGCCCATGGCTCAGCTCCTACAATGAGCAGTTCTTC. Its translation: CASSGPWLSSYNEQFF.

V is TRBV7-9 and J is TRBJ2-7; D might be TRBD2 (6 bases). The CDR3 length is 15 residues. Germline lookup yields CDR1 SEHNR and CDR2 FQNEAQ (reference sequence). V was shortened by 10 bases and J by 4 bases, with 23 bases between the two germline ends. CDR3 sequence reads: CATAFFGGVDYEQYF. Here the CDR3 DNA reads TGTGCCACGGCGTTTTTTGGCGGGGTAGATTACGAGCAGTACTTC.

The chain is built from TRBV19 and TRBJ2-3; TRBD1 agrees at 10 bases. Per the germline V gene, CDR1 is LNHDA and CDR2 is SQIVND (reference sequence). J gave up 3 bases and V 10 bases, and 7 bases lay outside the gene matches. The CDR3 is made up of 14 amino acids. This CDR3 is CATGQGVGTDTQYF. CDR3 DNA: TGTGCCACCGGACAGGGGGTTGGGACAGATACGCAGTATTTT.

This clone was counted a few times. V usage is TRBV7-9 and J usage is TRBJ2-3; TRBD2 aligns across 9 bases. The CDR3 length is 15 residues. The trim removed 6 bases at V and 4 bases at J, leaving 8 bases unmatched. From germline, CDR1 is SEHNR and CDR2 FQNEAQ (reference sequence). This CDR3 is CASRPGGGDADTQYF. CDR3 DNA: TGTGCCAGCAGACCCGGCGGGGGGGATGCAGATACGCAGTATTTT.

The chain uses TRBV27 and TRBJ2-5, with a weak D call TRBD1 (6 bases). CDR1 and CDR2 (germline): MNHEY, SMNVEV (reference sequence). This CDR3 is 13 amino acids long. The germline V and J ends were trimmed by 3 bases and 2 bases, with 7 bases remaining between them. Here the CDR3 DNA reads TGTGCCAGCAGTTTTACAGGGCAAGAGACCCAGTACTTC. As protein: CASSFTGQETQYF.

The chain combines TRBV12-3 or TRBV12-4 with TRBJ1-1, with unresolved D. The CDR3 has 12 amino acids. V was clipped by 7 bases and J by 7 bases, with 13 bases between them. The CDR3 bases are TGTGCCAGCACTTCCCCCGGGGTTGAAGCTTTCTTT. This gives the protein CASTSPGVEAFF.

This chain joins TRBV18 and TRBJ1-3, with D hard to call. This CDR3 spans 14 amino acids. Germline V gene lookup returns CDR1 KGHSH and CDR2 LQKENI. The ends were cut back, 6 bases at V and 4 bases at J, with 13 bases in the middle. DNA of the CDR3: TGTGCCAGCTCTCCTCCCGAGAGGGGAAACACCATATATTTT. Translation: CASSPPERGNTIYF.

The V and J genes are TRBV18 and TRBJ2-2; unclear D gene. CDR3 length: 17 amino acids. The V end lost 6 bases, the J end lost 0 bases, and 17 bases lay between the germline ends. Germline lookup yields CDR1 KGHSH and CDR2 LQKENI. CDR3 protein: CASSHQPQSANTGELFF. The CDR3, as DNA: TGTGCCAGCTCTCACCAACCACAATCAGCGAACACCGGGGAGCTGTTTTTT.

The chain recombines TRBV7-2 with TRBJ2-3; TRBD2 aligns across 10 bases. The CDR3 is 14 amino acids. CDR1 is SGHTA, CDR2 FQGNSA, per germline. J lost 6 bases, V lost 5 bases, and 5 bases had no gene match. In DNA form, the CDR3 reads TGTGCCAGCAGCCTGCTAGCGGGGGCCGATACGCAGTATTTT. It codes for CASSLLAGADTQYF.

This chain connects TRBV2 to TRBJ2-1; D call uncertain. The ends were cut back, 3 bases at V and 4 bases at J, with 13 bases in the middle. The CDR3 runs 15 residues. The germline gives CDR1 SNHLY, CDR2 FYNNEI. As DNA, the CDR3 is TGTGCCAGCAGTGAGACGGCAGGTAGATACAATGAGCAGTTCTTC. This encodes CASSETAGRYNEQFF.

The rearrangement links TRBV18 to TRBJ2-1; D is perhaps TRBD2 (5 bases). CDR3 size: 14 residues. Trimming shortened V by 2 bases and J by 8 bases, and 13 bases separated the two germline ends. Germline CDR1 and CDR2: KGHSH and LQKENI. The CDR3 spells CASSPTTTRDEQFF. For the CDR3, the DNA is TGTGCCAGCTCACCAACCACAACTAGGGATGAGCAGTTCTTC.

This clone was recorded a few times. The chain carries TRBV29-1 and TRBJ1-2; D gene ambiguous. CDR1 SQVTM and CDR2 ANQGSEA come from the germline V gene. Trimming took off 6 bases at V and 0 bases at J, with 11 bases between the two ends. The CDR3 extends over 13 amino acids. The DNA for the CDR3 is TGCAGCGTCCCCTTTCTCTCTAACTATGGCTACACCTTC. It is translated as CSVPFLSNYGYTF.

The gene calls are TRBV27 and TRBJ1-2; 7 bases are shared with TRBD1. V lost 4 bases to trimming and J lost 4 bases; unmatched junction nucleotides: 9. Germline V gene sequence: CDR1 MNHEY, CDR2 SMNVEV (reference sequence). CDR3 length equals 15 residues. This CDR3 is CASSYRGQDSYGYTF. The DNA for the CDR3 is TGTGCCAGCAGTTACCGTGGACAGGACTCCTATGGCTACACCTTC.

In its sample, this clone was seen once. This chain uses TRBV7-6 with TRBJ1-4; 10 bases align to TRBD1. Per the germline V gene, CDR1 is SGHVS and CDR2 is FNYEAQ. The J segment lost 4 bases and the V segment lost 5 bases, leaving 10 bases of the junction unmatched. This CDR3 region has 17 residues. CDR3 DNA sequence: TGTGCCAGCAGCCCAGACCGTTGGGACAGGGGTAATGAAAAACTGTTTTTT. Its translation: CASSPDRWDRGNEKLFF.

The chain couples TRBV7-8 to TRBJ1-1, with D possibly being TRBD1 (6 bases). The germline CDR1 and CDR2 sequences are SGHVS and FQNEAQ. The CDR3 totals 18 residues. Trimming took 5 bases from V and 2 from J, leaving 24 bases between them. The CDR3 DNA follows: TGTGCCAGCAGCGACACACCGGGACAAAGTTCATTTAACACTGAAGCTTTCTTT. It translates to CASSDTPGQSSFNTEAFF.